This is a list of T cell receptor beta chains from one sample in a study of breast tumors, draining lymph nodes, adjacent tissues. TCRdb reprocessed the multiplex PCR reads with MiXCR, giving one entry per CDR3 protein. The table has around 43,000 distinct CDR3 sequences, around 23% seen once; the top ten hold 8%. The sequenced sample consisted of breast tumor tissue. The receptors here all came from a female donor with breast cancer. Some clones in this sample may be carry-over from other donors' samples. Both conserved end residues are part of each CDR3. D genes are given only for firm matches. Clone size is given for some rows only: seen once, a few or many times, or a class if the clone is expanded.

J gene: TRBJ2-7
clone size: NA
D gene: TRBD1
V gene: TRBV29-1
CDR3 DNA: TGCAGCGTGACCCCTCGGACAGGGTACGAGCAGTACTTC
CDR3 protein: CSVTPRTGYEQYF

J gene: TRBJ2-3
clone size: NA
D gene: NA
V gene: TRBV19
CDR3 DNA: TGTGCCAGTAGTATAGTCGGCGGGAATATAGATACGCAGTATTTT
CDR3 protein: CASSIVGGNIDTQYF

J gene: TRBJ2-3
clone size: many
D gene: NA
V gene: TRBV2
CDR3 DNA: TGTGCCAGCAGTGAACAAGGGCAGGGATTAAATACGCAGTATTTT
CDR3 protein: CASSEQGQGLNTQYF

J gene: TRBJ2-1
clone size: NA
D gene: NA
V gene: TRBV12-3/TRBV12-4
CDR3 DNA: TGTGCCAGCAGTACCCTAGGTCGGCAGTTCTTC
CDR3 protein: CASSTLGRQFF

J gene: TRBJ1-6
clone size: NA
D gene: NA
V gene: TRBV5-1
CDR3 DNA: TGCGCCAGCAGCTTTGACAGTTATAATTCACCCCTCCACTTT
CDR3 protein: CASSFDSYNSPLHF

J gene: TRBJ1-2
clone size: medium-sized
D gene: TRBD1
V gene: TRBV4-1
CDR3 DNA: TGCGCCAGCAGCCAAGCGACAGGGTATGGACTTAACTATGGCTACACCTTC
CDR3 protein: CASSQATGYGLNYGYTF

J gene: TRBJ2-5
clone size: NA
D gene: TRBD2
V gene: TRBV5-1
CDR3 DNA: TGCGCCAGCCCCGGGACTAGCGGGAGGGCCGTTGAGACCCGGTACTTC
CDR3 protein: CASPGTSGRAVETRYF

J gene: TRBJ2-7
clone size: medium-sized
D gene: TRBD1
V gene: TRBV7-2
CDR3 DNA: TGTGCCAGCAGCTTCCGGGGACAGAGCTACGAGCAGTACTTC
CDR3 protein: CASSFRGQSYEQYF

J gene: TRBJ1-5
clone size: NA
D gene: TRBD1
V gene: TRBV28
CDR3 DNA: TGTGCCAGCAGTTTAGAACAGGGGGTTAGCAATCAGCCCCAGCATTTT
CDR3 protein: CASSLEQGVSNQPQHF

J gene: TRBJ2-7
clone size: few
D gene: TRBD1
V gene: TRBV28
CDR3 DNA: TGTGCCAGCAGTTTTGGGGGACAGAGTTACTCCTACGAGCAGTACTTC
CDR3 protein: CASSFGGQSYSYEQYF

J gene: TRBJ2-3
clone size: many
D gene: NA
V gene: TRBV12-3/TRBV12-4
CDR3 DNA: TGTGCCAGCAGTTTTGGGGATACGCAGTATTTT
CDR3 protein: CASSFGDTQYF

J gene: TRBJ2-5
clone size: many
D gene: TRBD1
V gene: TRBV12-3/TRBV12-4
CDR3 DNA: TGTGCCAGCAGTCCGCGGACAGGGCGAGAGACCCAGTACTTC
CDR3 protein: CASSPRTGRETQYF

J gene: TRBJ2-1
clone size: few
D gene: TRBD2
V gene: TRBV5-1
CDR3 DNA: TGCGCCAGCAGCACCAGCGGGGGGTCCTACAATGAGCAGTTCTTC
CDR3 protein: CASSTSGGSYNEQFF

J gene: TRBJ2-7
clone size: many
D gene: NA
V gene: TRBV3-1
CDR3 DNA: TGTGCCAGCAGCTTCGGAGGCGAGCAGTACTTC
CDR3 protein: CASSFGGEQYF

J gene: TRBJ2-5
clone size: many
D gene: TRBD1
V gene: TRBV10-3
CDR3 DNA: TGTGCCACCACGACAGGGGGCGCAGGGCAAGAGACCCAGTACTTC
CDR3 protein: CATTTGGAGQETQYF

J gene: TRBJ1-2
clone size: many
D gene: TRBD1
V gene: TRBV20-1
CDR3 DNA: TGCAGTGCTAGAGAAGCACAGGGGGATCCTGGCTATGGCTACACCTTC
CDR3 protein: CSAREAQGDPGYGYTF

J gene: TRBJ2-1
clone size: many
D gene: NA
V gene: TRBV7-3
CDR3 DNA: TGTGCCAGCAGCTTATTACCCAACAATGAGCAGTTCTTC
CDR3 protein: CASSLLPNNEQFF

J gene: TRBJ2-7
clone size: many
D gene: NA
V gene: TRBV29-1
CDR3 DNA: TGCAGCGCCACCTATAAGGAGCAGTACTTC
CDR3 protein: CSATYKEQYF

J gene: TRBJ2-3
clone size: many
D gene: TRBD2
V gene: TRBV12-3/TRBV12-4
CDR3 DNA: TGTGCCAGCATCAGAGCGGGGGAACTAGGGCAGTATTTT
CDR3 protein: CASIRAGELGQYF

J gene: TRBJ2-7
clone size: many
D gene: TRBD2
V gene: TRBV12-3/TRBV12-4
CDR3 DNA: TGTGCCAGCAGTTTCGGTCTAGCGGGAGAGAGAGGGGAGCAGTACTTC
CDR3 protein: CASSFGLAGERGEQYF

J gene: TRBJ1-4
clone size: many
D gene: NA
V gene: TRBV5-1
CDR3 DNA: TGCGCCAGCAGCCCAAATGGGACCCCACAGAGTGGCGAAAAACTGTTTTTT
CDR3 protein: CASSPNGTPQSGEKLFF

J gene: TRBJ1-3
clone size: many
D gene: TRBD1
V gene: TRBV3-1
CDR3 DNA: TGTGCCAGCAGCGCAACGGGGACAGTCTCATCTGGAAACACCATATATTTT
CDR3 protein: CASSATGTVSSGNTIYF

J gene: TRBJ2-2
clone size: many
D gene: NA
V gene: TRBV24-1
CDR3 DNA: TGTGCCACCAGTGATTTTAGGGCCGGCACCGGGGAGCTGTTTTTT
CDR3 protein: CATSDFRAGTGELFF

J gene: TRBJ1-6
clone size: many
D gene: NA
V gene: TRBV20-1
CDR3 DNA: TGCAGTGCTCAGACGGCGGGGGTTGACAATTCACCCCTCCACTTT
CDR3 protein: CSAQTAGVDNSPLHF

J gene: TRBJ2-1
clone size: many
D gene: TRBD1
V gene: TRBV27
CDR3 DNA: TGTGCCAGCAGACCTGACAGGGGGGCTCCCTACAATGAGCAGTTCTTC
CDR3 protein: CASRPDRGAPYNEQFF

J gene: TRBJ2-1
clone size: NA
D gene: NA
V gene: TRBV7-9
CDR3 DNA: TGTGCCAGCAGCCCCTGGAGGGGGTGGGAAGGGCAGTTCTTC
CDR3 protein: CASSPWRGWEGQFF

J gene: TRBJ1-1
clone size: NA
D gene: NA
V gene: TRBV15
CDR3 DNA: TGTGCCACCAGCAACGTACCGCGAAACACTGAAGCTTTCTTT
CDR3 protein: CATSNVPRNTEAFF

J gene: TRBJ2-7
clone size: many
D gene: NA
V gene: TRBV30
CDR3 DNA: TGTGCCTGGAACGAGGGAACCTACGAGCAGTACTTC
CDR3 protein: CAWNEGTYEQYF

J gene: TRBJ2-5
clone size: NA
D gene: NA
V gene: TRBV18
CDR3 DNA: TGTGCCAGCTCACCTCCTAGCAGGTCCGAGACCCAGTACTTC
CDR3 protein: CASSPPSRSETQYF

J gene: TRBJ2-5
clone size: many
D gene: TRBD2
V gene: TRBV20-1
CDR3 DNA: TGCAGTGCTAGAGATCCCAGCGGGGACTTTCAAGAGACCCAGTACTTC
CDR3 protein: CSARDPSGDFQETQYF

J gene: TRBJ1-1
clone size: few
D gene: NA
V gene: TRBV12-3/TRBV12-4
CDR3 DNA: TGTGCCAGCAGTTTGACAGAGAACACTGAAGCTTTCTTT
CDR3 protein: CASSLTENTEAFF

J gene: TRBJ2-5
clone size: few
D gene: TRBD2
V gene: TRBV6-5
CDR3 DNA: TGTGCCAGCAGTTACCGGGGGGGAGAAAGTGAGACCCAGTACTTC
CDR3 protein: CASSYRGGESETQYF

J gene: TRBJ2-6
clone size: many
D gene: TRBD2
V gene: TRBV12-3/TRBV12-4
CDR3 DNA: TGTGCCAGCAGTCCAGCGGGGGGCACTGGGGCCAACGTCCTGACTTTC
CDR3 protein: CASSPAGGTGANVLTF

J gene: TRBJ2-1
clone size: many
D gene: NA
V gene: TRBV6-6
CDR3 DNA: TGTGCCAGCAGTTCCCAGGCCTACAATGAGCAGTTCTTC
CDR3 protein: CASSSQAYNEQFF

J gene: TRBJ2-4
clone size: NA
D gene: TRBD1
V gene: TRBV5-1
CDR3 DNA: TGCGCCAGCAGCTCCGGGACAGGGGACATTCAGTACTTC
CDR3 protein: CASSSGTGDIQYF

J gene: TRBJ2-3
clone size: few
D gene: TRBD2
V gene: TRBV5-1
CDR3 DNA: TGCGCCAGCAGCTTAAACGGGGGGGCCGCAGATACGCAGTATTTT
CDR3 protein: CASSLNGGAADTQYF

J gene: TRBJ1-4
clone size: many
D gene: NA
V gene: TRBV11-2
CDR3 DNA: TGTGCCAGCACCAATGCGAGTCTCTATAATGAAAAACTGTTTTTT
CDR3 protein: CASTNASLYNEKLFF

J gene: TRBJ2-7
clone size: NA
D gene: NA
V gene: TRBV27
CDR3 DNA: TGTGCCAGCAGTCAACAGGGTAGCTCCTACGAGCAGTACTTC
CDR3 protein: CASSQQGSSYEQYF

J gene: TRBJ2-1
clone size: few
D gene: TRBD2
V gene: TRBV18
CDR3 DNA: TGTGCCAGCTCACCCCTTCAACTAGCGGGAGTCAATGAGCAGTTCTTC
CDR3 protein: CASSPLQLAGVNEQFF

J gene: TRBJ1-4
clone size: many
D gene: TRBD1
V gene: TRBV7-6
CDR3 DNA: TGTGCCAGCAGCTTAGCTTATAGGACAGGAGGCGAAAAACTGTTTTTT
CDR3 protein: CASSLAYRTGGEKLFF

J gene: TRBJ1-4
clone size: many
D gene: TRBD1
V gene: TRBV12-3/TRBV12-4
CDR3 DNA: TGTGCCAGCACCAGGACAGGCTCAACTAATGAAAAACTGTTTTTT
CDR3 protein: CASTRTGSTNEKLFF

J gene: TRBJ2-7
clone size: many
D gene: TRBD2
V gene: TRBV5-5
CDR3 DNA: TGTGCCAGCAGACCGGGACTAGCGGGACTGGCCTACGAGCAGTACTTC
CDR3 protein: CASRPGLAGLAYEQYF

J gene: TRBJ2-3
clone size: NA
D gene: TRBD2
V gene: TRBV10-1
CDR3 DNA: TGCGCCAGCAGCGAAGGGACTAGCGGAGGTTCAGATACGCAGTATTTT
CDR3 protein: CASSEGTSGGSDTQYF

J gene: TRBJ2-6
clone size: many
D gene: NA
V gene: TRBV5-1
CDR3 DNA: TGCGCCAGCAGCATCGGGCCTTCTGGGGCCAACGTCCTGACTTTC
CDR3 protein: CASSIGPSGANVLTF

J gene: TRBJ2-2
clone size: few
D gene: NA
V gene: TRBV7-3
CDR3 DNA: TGTGCCAGCCGGCTTACTGGAACTGGGGAGCTGTTTTTT
CDR3 protein: CASRLTGTGELFF

J gene: TRBJ1-5
clone size: many
D gene: TRBD1
V gene: TRBV2
CDR3 DNA: TGTGCCACGCACAGGGGAGGCAATCAGCCCCAGCATTTT
CDR3 protein: CATHRGGNQPQHF

J gene: TRBJ2-3
clone size: many
D gene: NA
V gene: TRBV6-1
CDR3 DNA: TGTGCCAGCAGTGAAGGTCAACAGAACACAGATACGCAGTATTTT
CDR3 protein: CASSEGQQNTDTQYF

J gene: TRBJ2-2
clone size: many
D gene: NA
V gene: TRBV5-1
CDR3 DNA: TGCGCCAGCAGTCTGAGTTGGTGGTGGAACACCGGGGAGCTGTTTTTT
CDR3 protein: CASSLSWWWNTGELFF

J gene: TRBJ2-7
clone size: many
D gene: NA
V gene: TRBV3-1
CDR3 DNA: TGTGCCAGCAGCCAAGGTAGTTCCTACGAGCAGTACTTC
CDR3 protein: CASSQGSSYEQYF

J gene: TRBJ2-7
clone size: many
D gene: TRBD2
V gene: TRBV19
CDR3 DNA: TGTGCCAGTAGTGGCCTCTGGGGTAGCGGGTCCTACGAGCAGTACTTC
CDR3 protein: CASSGLWGSGSYEQYF

J gene: TRBJ1-6
clone size: many
D gene: NA
V gene: TRBV25-1
CDR3 DNA: TGTGCCAGCAGTGATCGGTATAATTCACCCCTCCACTTT
CDR3 protein: CASSDRYNSPLHF

J gene: TRBJ1-6
clone size: many
D gene: NA
V gene: TRBV7-3
CDR3 DNA: TGTGCCAGCAGCTTGAACAACAATAATTCACCCCTCCACTTT
CDR3 protein: CASSLNNNNSPLHF